This T cell receptor beta chain was sequenced in a study of human T cells and chemical hapten exposure. MiXCR was run by TCRdb on the RACE reads, yielding one entry per CDR3 protein. The sample contains about 120,000 distinct CDR3 sequences, around 15% of which appear only once. As for time point: patch test 1, 2 weeks after DPC sensitization. As to treatment: therapeutic diphenylcyclopropenone sensitization with weekly scalp DPC. Material: whole blood, obtained in connection with sensitization to the hapten diphenylcyclopropenone (DPC). The clonotype was recovered from a man younger than 35 with alopecia areata. Some clones in this sample may be carry-over from other donors' samples.

The CDR3 loop is CASSYSLAGVPVGQYF. CDR3 nucleotides: TGTGCCAGCAGTTACTCCCTAGCGGGGGTGCCCGTCGGGCAGTACTTC. V usage is TRBV6-2 or TRBV6-3 and J usage is TRBJ2-7; 10 bases line up with TRBD2. From germline, CDR1 is MNHEY and CDR2 SVGEGT. Trimming took 0 bases from V and 9 from J; bases not matched to a gene: 11. The length of the CDR3 is 16 residues.